The 12 T cell receptor beta chains given below trace back to one sample, sequenced in a study of blood T cell repertoires in COVID-19. Some clones are missing from TCRdb's copy, which holds only in-frame ones; the method was immunoSEQ multiplex PCR. The sample lists around 68,000 clones; approximately 80% were seen once. The sequenced sample consisted of peripheral blood. All receptors come from a woman between 50 and 59 years old with acute or convalescent COVID-19.

This clone was counted only a few times. The chain employs TRBV30 and TRBJ1-6, with 10 nucleotides matching TRBD1. CDR3 length equals 16 residues. V was clipped by 7 bases and J by 7 bases; unmatched bases: 13. Germline CDR1 reads GTSNPN; CDR2 reads SVGIG (reference sequence). In nucleotides, the CDR3 is TGTGCCTTCAGCCGACAGGGGGCTACGGGAAATTCACCCCTCCACTTT. Translated, it gives CAFSRQGATGNSPLHF.

The chain uses TRBV5-4 and TRBJ2-7, with TRBD1 identical over 10 bases. Germline V lookup: CDR1 SGHNT, CDR2 YYREEE (reference sequence). J was trimmed by 3 bases and V by 0 bases; bases with no gene match: 0. CDR3 size: 14 residues. CDR3 DNA: TGTGCCAGCAGCTTGGGGGACAGGGGCTACGAGCAGTACTTC. Translated, it gives CASSLGDRGYEQYF.

This clone was detected once. The rearrangement uses TRBV12-3 or TRBV12-4 and TRBJ2-5, with D possibly matching TRBD1 (5 bases). Trimming removed 3 bases at V and 1 base at J, with 6 bases between. The CDR3 is 13 amino acids. CDR3 nucleotide sequence: TGTGCCAGCAGTTTTGACAGCCAAGAGACCCAGTACTTC. This sequence encodes CASSFDSQETQYF.

This clone was recorded only once. The chain links TRBV12-3 or TRBV12-4 to TRBJ1-2; tentatively, D is TRBD1 (5 bases). V was clipped by 3 bases and J by 4 bases, with 9 bases between them. This CDR3 is 13 amino acids long. CDR3 sequence reads: CASSFRQGYGYTF. The DNA of the CDR3 is TGTGCCAGCAGTTTCCGTCAGGGCTATGGCTACACCTTC.

This clone was found a few times. V is TRBV29-1 and J is TRBJ1-2; the match to TRBD1 covers 7 bases. The CDR3 length is 11 residues. V lost 7 bases and J lost 6; bases outside the gene matches: 5. CDR1 and CDR2 from the germline V gene are SQVTM and ANQGSEA. CDR3 in amino acids: CSGQGVNGYTF. The CDR3 region has the DNA TGCAGCGGACAGGGAGTGAATGGCTACACCTTC.

The rearrangement links TRBV10-3 to TRBJ2-1; 13 bases agree with TRBD2. The CDR3 totals 19 residues. Germline CDR1 ENHRY, CDR2 SYGVKD. The trim removed 6 bases at V and 0 bases at J, leaving 11 bases unmatched. This CDR3 is CAIRGQGLAGVISYNEQFF. The CDR3 DNA reads as TGTGCCATCAGAGGACAAGGACTAGCGGGGGTGATCTCCTACAATGAGCAGTTCTTC.

V gene TRBV7-9 combines with J gene TRBJ2-1, with 9 nucleotides matching TRBD2. The CDR3 is made up of 16 amino acids. The trim removed 1 base at V and 6 bases at J, leaving 7 bases unmatched. Germline values: CDR1 SEHNR, CDR2 FQNEAQ (reference sequence). DNA of the CDR3: TGTGCCAGCAGCTTAGGCGGCGGGAGGGCCGTCAATGAGCAGTTCTTC. Translating it yields CASSLGGGRAVNEQFF.

This clone was seen more than once but under ten times. The chain employs TRBV9 and TRBJ1-1, with 7 bases that match TRBD1. V dropped 4 bases and J dropped 4; count of bases not matched to a gene: 13. The CDR3 contains 16 residues. Germline lookup yields CDR1 SGDLS and CDR2 YYNGEE. The CDR3: CASSRGATGAGTEAFF. CDR3 coding DNA: TGTGCCAGCAGCCGCGGGGCAACAGGGGCTGGCACTGAAGCTTTCTTT.

CDR3 coding DNA: TGTGCCACCCTTCAAGCGGGGGGTGCGGATACGCAGTATTTT. This sequence encodes CATLQAGGADTQYF. This chain connects TRBV27 to TRBJ2-3; the match to TRBD2 covers 9 bases. The V gene's germline CDR1 is MNHEY and CDR2 SMNVEV (reference sequence). The ends lost 10 bases at V and 6 bases at J; junction bases unmatched: 11. The CDR3 consists of 14 residues.

This rearrangement joins TRBV19 to TRBJ2-3; a possible D gene is TRBD2 (5 bases). From germline, CDR1 is LNHDA and CDR2 SQIVND (reference sequence). CDR3 length: 15 residues. V was clipped by 8 bases and J by 2 bases, with 17 bases between them. Written as DNA, the CDR3 is TGTGCCAGTCGACCCCGGGGATCTTCCACAGATACGCAGTATTTT. This sequence encodes CASRPRGSSTDTQYF.

This chain uses TRBV6-2 or TRBV6-3 with TRBJ1-2; 8 bases are shared with TRBD1. CDR1 is MNHEY, CDR2 SVGEGT, per germline. This CDR3 region has 18 residues. The junction had 15 bases not matched to a gene; V was cut back by 4 bases and J by 2 bases. CDR3 region: CASSLLGTGALPNYGYTF. The CDR3 DNA reads as TGTGCCAGCAGTTTACTCGGGACAGGAGCCCTCCCCAACTATGGCTACACCTTC.

This clone showed up many times. The rearrangement links TRBV10-3 to TRBJ2-7; the match to TRBD1 covers 8 bases. J was trimmed by 1 base and V by 7 bases; bases with no gene match: 9. The CDR3 has 15 residues. CDR1 is ENHRY, CDR2 SYGVKD, per germline. The CDR3 DNA is TGTGCCATCAATAACAAGGGACAGGCATCCTACGAGCAGTACTTC. Protein: CAINNKGQASYEQYF.